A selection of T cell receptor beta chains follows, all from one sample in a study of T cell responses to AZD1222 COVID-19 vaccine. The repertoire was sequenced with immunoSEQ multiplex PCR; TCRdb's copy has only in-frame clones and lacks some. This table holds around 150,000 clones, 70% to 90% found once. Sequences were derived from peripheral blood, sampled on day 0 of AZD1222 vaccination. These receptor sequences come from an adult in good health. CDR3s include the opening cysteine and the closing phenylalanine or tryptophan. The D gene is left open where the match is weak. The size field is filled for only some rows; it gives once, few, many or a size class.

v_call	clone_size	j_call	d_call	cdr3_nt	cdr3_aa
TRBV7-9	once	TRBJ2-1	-	TGTGCCAGCAGCCCGGGCGGAAATGAGCAGTTCTTC	CASSPGGNEQFF
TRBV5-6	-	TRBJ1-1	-	TGTGCCAGCAGCTTGGACTTGAACACTGAAGCTTTCTTT	CASSLDLNTEAFF
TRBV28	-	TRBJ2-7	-	TGTGCCAGCAGTTCGGGACCGATCTACGAGCAGTACTTC	CASSSGPIYEQYF
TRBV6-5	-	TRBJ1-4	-	TGTGCCAGCAGCCCCTCGGGGGTGGGTAATGAAAAACTGTTTTTT	CASSPSGVGNEKLFF
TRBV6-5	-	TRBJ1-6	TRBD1	TGTGCCAGCAGTCCTCTCACGGGACAGGGGGCTTCCCTCCACTTT	CASSPLTGQGASLHF
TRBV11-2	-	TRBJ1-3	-	TGTGCCAGCAGCTTAGTGGGGGGGACTGGAAACACCATATATTTT	CASSLVGGTGNTIYF
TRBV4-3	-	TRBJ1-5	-	TGCGCCAGCAGCCCTGAAGCTGGGCAGGGCCATCAGCCCCAGCATTTT	CASSPEAGQGHQPQHF
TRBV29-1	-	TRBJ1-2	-	TGCAGCGTTGAAGTTCAAGCGGGTTATTATGGCTACACCTTC	CSVEVQAGYYGYTF
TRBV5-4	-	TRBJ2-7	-	TGTGCCAGCAGCTTGGGTGGGGGATACGAGCAGTACTTC	CASSLGGGYEQYF
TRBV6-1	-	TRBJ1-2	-	TGTGCCAGCGGTGAGGTATCGAGAGGCTACACCTTC	CASGEVSRGYTF
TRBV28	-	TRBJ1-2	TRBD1	TGTGCCAGCACACGGGGGGGACAGGGGTTATTCTATGGCTACACCTTC	CASTRGGQGLFYGYTF
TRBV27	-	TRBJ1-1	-	TGTGCCAGCAGTCCCAGTTCTTCCCCTGAAGCTTTCTTT	CASSPSSSPEAFF
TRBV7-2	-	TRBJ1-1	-	TGTGCCAGCAGGGGGGGGCATAACACTGAAGCTTTCTTT	CASRGGHNTEAFF
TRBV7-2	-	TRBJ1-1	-	TGTGCCAGCAGTAAGGACGGACACATGAACACTGAAGCTTTCTTT	CASSKDGHMNTEAFF
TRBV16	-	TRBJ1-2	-	TGTGCCAGCAGCCATGAGAAAAACTATGGCTACACCTTC	CASSHEKNYGYTF
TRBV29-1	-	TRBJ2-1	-	TGCAGCGTTGAAGATCGGACGGCTAGCCCAAATGAGCAGTTCTTC	CSVEDRTASPNEQFF
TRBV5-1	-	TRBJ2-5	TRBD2	TGCGCCAGCAGCTTGGGACAAGCGGGGGGTCAAGAGACCCAGTACTTC	CASSLGQAGGQETQYF